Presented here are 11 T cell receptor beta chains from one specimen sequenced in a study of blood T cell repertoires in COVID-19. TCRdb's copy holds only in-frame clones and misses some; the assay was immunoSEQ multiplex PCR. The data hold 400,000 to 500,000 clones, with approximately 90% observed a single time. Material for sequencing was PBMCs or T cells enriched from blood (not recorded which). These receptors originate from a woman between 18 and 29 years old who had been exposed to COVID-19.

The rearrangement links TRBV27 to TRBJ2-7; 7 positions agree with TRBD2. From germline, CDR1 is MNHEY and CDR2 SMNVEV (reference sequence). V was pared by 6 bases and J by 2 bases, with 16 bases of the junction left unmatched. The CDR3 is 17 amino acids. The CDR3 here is CASSHGVAGGLTYEQYF. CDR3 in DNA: TGTGCCAGCAGCCACGGAGTCGCCGGGGGGTTAACCTACGAGCAGTACTTC.

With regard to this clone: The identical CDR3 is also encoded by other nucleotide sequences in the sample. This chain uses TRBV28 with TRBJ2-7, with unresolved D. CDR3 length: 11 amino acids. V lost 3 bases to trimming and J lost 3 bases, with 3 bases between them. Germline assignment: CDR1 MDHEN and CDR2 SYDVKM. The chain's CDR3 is CASSFYYEQYF. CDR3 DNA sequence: TGTGCCAGCAGTTTTTACTACGAGCAGTACTTC.

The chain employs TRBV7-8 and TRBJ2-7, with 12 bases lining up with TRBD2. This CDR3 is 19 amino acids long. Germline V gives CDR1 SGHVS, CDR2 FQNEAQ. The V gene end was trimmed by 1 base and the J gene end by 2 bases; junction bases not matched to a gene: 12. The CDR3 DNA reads TGTGCCAGCAGCTTAGTAAGGCCAGACGGGACTAGCGGGCCCTACGAGCAGTACTTC. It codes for CASSLVRPDGTSGPYEQYF.

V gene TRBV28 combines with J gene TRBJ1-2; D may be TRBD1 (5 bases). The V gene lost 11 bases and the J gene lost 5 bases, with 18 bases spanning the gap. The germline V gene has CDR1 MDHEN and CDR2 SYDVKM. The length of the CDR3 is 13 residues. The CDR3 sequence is CASSGDPGYGYTF. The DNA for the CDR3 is TGTGCCTCATCAGGAGACCCAGGGTATGGCTACACCTTC.

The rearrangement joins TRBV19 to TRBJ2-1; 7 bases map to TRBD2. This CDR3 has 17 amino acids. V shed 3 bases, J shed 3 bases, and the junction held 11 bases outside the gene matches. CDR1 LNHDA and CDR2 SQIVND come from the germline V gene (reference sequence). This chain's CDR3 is CASSMVGGSSSYNEQFF. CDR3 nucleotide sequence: TGTGCCAGTAGTATGGTCGGCGGGAGTTCCAGCTACAATGAGCAGTTCTTC.

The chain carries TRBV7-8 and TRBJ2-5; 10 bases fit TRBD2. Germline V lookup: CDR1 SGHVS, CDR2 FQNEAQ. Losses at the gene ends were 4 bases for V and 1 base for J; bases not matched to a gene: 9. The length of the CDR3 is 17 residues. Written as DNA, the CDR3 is TGTGCCAGCAGCTCCCCCGTGCTAGCGGGGGCCCAAGAGACCCAGTACTTC. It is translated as CASSSPVLAGAQETQYF.

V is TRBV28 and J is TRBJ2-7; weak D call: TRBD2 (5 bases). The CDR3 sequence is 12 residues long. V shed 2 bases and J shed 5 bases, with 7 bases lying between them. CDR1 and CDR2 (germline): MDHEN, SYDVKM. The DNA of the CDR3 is TGTGCCAGCAGTTTAATCGGGGACGAGCAGTACTTC. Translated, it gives CASSLIGDEQYF.

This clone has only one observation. The CDR3 DNA reads TGTGCCAGCAGTTCGACAGGCGGCGAGCAGTACTTC. It codes for CASSSTGGEQYF. The J gene is TRBJ2-7, the V gene TRBV6-5; a weak D match, TRBD1 (6 bases). This CDR3 has 12 residues. The germline V gene encodes CDR1 MNHEY and CDR2 SVGAGI. V gave up 4 bases and J gave up 6 bases, with 10 bases separating them.

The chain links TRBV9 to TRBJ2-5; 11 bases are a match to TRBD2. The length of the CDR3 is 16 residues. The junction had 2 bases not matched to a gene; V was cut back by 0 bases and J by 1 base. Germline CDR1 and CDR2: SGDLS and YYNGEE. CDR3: CASSVDLAGGQETQYF. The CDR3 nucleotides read TGTGCCAGCAGCGTAGATCTAGCGGGGGGCCAAGAGACCCAGTACTTC.

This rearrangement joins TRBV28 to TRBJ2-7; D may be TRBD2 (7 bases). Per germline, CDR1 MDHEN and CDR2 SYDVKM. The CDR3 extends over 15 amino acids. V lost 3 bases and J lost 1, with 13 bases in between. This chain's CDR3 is CASSFGGGGSYEQYF. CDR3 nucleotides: TGTGCCAGCAGTTTTGGGGGAGGGGGATCCTACGAGCAGTACTTC.

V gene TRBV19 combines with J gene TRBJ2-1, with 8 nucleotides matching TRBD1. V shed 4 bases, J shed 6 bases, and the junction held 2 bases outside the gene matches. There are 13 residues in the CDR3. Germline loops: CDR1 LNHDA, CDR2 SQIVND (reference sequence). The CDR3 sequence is CASSNGQGNEQFF. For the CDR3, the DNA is TGTGCCAGTAGTAACGGACAGGGCAATGAGCAGTTCTTC.